This T cell receptor (beta chain) was sequenced during a study of shared clonotypes between healthy human individuals (dated by TCRdb to the early 2020s). With regard to the full study: The cohort included a few men and a couple of women between 18 and 49 years of age. Per donor, three plates each were used for CD4 naive and CD4 memory, two for CD8 naive, and one for CD8 memory. Blood TCR repertoires of roughly five healthy adults were deeply sequenced to estimate repertoire size and the extent of clonotype sharing between individuals. To increase sequencing depth and limit assay-specific biases, different laboratories used diverse techniques to prepare libraries and sequence TCR repertoires. Per donor, leukapheresis produced somewhere between about 0.9 and 9 billion PBMCs. What the study reported, not specific to this receptor: When a few donors were compared, the shared fraction of clonotypes was about 5.4% for naive CD4, approximately 3.3% for naive CD8, 2% to 2.5% for memory CD4, and roughly 0.4% for memory CD8. Because the study included a small number of donors, the genetic and exposure-history diversity represented was limited. Estimated clonotype richness was generally larger for naive than for memory subsets. Sampling was restricted to blood, and TCR repertoires in tissue are likely to differ from TCR repertoires in blood. Compared with non-shared clonotypes, the clonotypes found in all four sorted-subset donors had higher generation probabilities. Pairwise subsampling led to the expectation that sequencing depth would affect the degree of clonotype sharing among donors. Even with the large sequencing depth, rarefaction of the sorted-subset datasets indicated that sequencing was incomplete.

TCR CDR3 regions were amplified from genomic DNA by multiplex PCR using the deep immunoSEQ assay. Genomic DNA extracted from each cell subset was distributed evenly over all wells of several immunoSEQ 96-well plates, and each plate served as one replicate. For sorted subsets, 150 to 250 ng genomic DNA, equal to 30,000 to 35,000 T cell genomes, was loaded into each replicate PCR. Purified libraries were measured with a Qubit 3.0 fluorometer, size-checked on a Bioanalyzer 2100, and measured again with the KAPA Library Quantification kit. Each immunoSEQ 96-well plate was sequenced on its own single-read 150-cycle Illumina NextSeq 550 flow cell. Under the source paper's analysis protocol: The immunoSEQ output contained only junctional sequences without quality scores, so filtering could not match that applied to full-length reads. To assign V/J genes and CDR3, sequences were annotated against IMGT germline references using PyIR, a Python wrapper for IgBLAST v1.9. Reads were removed for weak V/J assignments (E-value above 1e-6), missing CDR3, stop codons, out-of-frame junctions, or ambiguous translated residues. V3J clonotypes were defined as sequences sharing an identical inferred V gene, J gene, and CDR3 amino acid sequence. Percentage overlap between repertoires was calculated by dividing the number of shared unique clonotypes by the size of the smaller repertoire. Richness of each repertoire was evaluated using RTK rarefaction, the Chao1 estimator, and Recon v2.1 estimates of unobserved clonotypes. For all TCRbeta clonotypes obtained by the gDNA method from a few donors, generation probabilities were computed with OLGA. This is the immuneACCESS table as TCRdb keeps it, with only in-frame sequences that have V and J called. A part of the clones is gone; compared with another copy, unresolved V genes explain less than half, and the rest is unexplained. The V and J calls and clone size are taken from that table; D and trimming were inferred from the DNA. This sample has about 600,000 clones in its table, and 95% to 98% of those were observed once. Clones ranked in the top ten supply 0.3% of the sample.

CD8 naive samples consisted of CD45RO-negative cells that were positively selected for CCR7, yielding a CD45RA+CCR7+ population without TemRA cells. Healthy HIV-negative adults with no recently reported acute infections or vaccinations were included as donors. Every donor was a Caucasian adult residing in Nashville, Tennessee, USA. After blood collection by leukapheresis, PBMCs were isolated using Ficoll-Histopaque density gradient centrifugation and then cryopreserved in the vapor phase of liquid nitrogen. Analytical flow cytometry was used to check the purity and quantity of each magnetically sorted T cell population. From each sorted fraction, genomic DNA was isolated and quantified by UV absorbance on a Nanodrop 2000c. The CDR3 goes from the cysteine to the phenylalanine over 12 residues. Kept here is only the CDR3 DNA, which spans 36 bases and is read in frame from base 1. The CDR1 and CDR2 encoded by the germline V gene are MGHRA and YSYEKL.

On this clone: What this receptor recognizes is not known. The junction differs from germline at one of its ends, possibly a read error.

The source of this sequence is a man younger than 40 in good health. The rearranged chain carries TRBV4-1 and TRBJ2-5, with the D gene call left open. The sequenced material came from naive CD8+ T cells sorted from blood. Read against the paper, the sample's cell subset or site label means: CD45RA+CCR7+. This receptor has the CDR3 CASSQEASNPDF. The nucleotide sequence reads as follows: TGCGCCAGCAGCCAAGAGGCGAGTAATCCCGACTTC.